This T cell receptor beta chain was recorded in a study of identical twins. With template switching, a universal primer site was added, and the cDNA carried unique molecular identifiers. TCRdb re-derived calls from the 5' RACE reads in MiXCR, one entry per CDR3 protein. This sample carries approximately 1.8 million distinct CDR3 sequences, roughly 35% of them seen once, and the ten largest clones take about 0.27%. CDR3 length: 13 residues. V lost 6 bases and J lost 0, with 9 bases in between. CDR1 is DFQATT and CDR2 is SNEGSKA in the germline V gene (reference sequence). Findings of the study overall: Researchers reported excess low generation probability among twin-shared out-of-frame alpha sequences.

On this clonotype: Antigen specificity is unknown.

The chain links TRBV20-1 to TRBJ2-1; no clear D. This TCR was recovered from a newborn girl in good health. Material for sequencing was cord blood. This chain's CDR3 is CSATQNSYNEQFF. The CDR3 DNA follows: TGCAGTGCCACCCAGAACTCCTACAATGAGCAGTTCTTC.